What follows are 32 T cell receptor beta chains derived from one specimen sequenced in a study of post-analysis software for immune sequencing data. These receptors have no identified antigens. Study-wide findings and caveats: Among 5 or 6 TRBV segments more frequent in patients than controls were TRBV5-6, TRBV5-1 and TRBV20-1.

Prepared libraries of TCR beta cDNA carried unique molecular identifiers. One entry per CDR3 protein results from TCRdb running MiXCR on the PCR reads. This table holds 400,000 to 500,000 distinct CDR3 sequences, approximately 37% found once. What was sequenced was blood. The receptors here all came from a girl aged 2 to 9 with multiple sclerosis.

V gene TRBV20-1 combines with J gene TRBJ2-7; D may be TRBD2 (6 bases). Trimming removed 0 bases at V and 2 bases at J, with 14 bases between. Germline CDR1 and CDR2: DFQATT and SNEGSKA (reference sequence). This CDR3 has 15 amino acids. CDR3 sequence (DNA): TGCAGTGCTAGAGATTATAGGGAGGAGGCCTACGAGCAGTACTTC. This encodes CSARDYREEAYEQYF.

The chain recombines TRBV7-2 with TRBJ2-5; D call uncertain. Germline V gene data show CDR1 as SGHTA and CDR2 as FQGNSA. CDR3 size: 13 residues. The V gene lost 0 bases and the J gene lost 5 bases, with 7 bases spanning the gap. The CDR3 DNA is TGTGCCAGCAGCTTAGCGCGTATCGAGACCCAGTACTTC. Its translation is CASSLARIETQYF.

CDR3 DNA sequence: TGTGCCAGCAGTCCGGGACGGCAGACTAATGAAAAACTGTTTTTT. As protein: CASSPGRQTNEKLFF. The chain employs TRBV7-9 and TRBJ1-4, with D possibly TRBD1 on 5 matching bases. The V gene's germline CDR1 is SEHNR and CDR2 FQNEAQ (reference sequence). The CDR3 has 15 residues. V was shortened by 6 bases and J by 2 bases, with 13 bases between the two germline ends.

This clonotype was seen only a few times. This chain connects TRBV6-5 to TRBJ2-3, with 9 bases lining up with TRBD2. This CDR3 has 16 amino acids. Germline V gene data show CDR1 as MNHEY and CDR2 as SVGAGI. Germline trimming cut 6 bases from V and 2 bases from J; bases unmatched to any gene: 9. The CDR3 nucleotides are TGTGCCAGCAGCACCTCCCTAGCGGGGACCACAGATACGCAGTATTTT. Residues: CASSTSLAGTTDTQYF.

The V and J genes are TRBV5-6 and TRBJ2-1; 9 nucleotides match TRBD2. Germline trimming cut 5 bases from V and 4 bases from J; bases unmatched to any gene: 7. This CDR3 comprises 15 residues. Germline values: CDR1 SGHDT, CDR2 YYEEEE. The CDR3 DNA reads TGTGCCAGCAGTAATAGCGGGAGTAGGTACAATGAGCAGTTCTTC. This sequence encodes CASSNSGSRYNEQFF.

In its sample, this clonotype was seen many times. V and J are TRBV10-2 and TRBJ2-7; D remains unclear. Germline V lookup: CDR1 WSHSY, CDR2 SAAADI. The CDR3 is made up of 13 amino acids. Trimming removed 0 bases at V and 2 bases at J, with 5 bases between. CDR3: CASSESTPYEQYF. CDR3 in DNA: TGCGCCAGCAGTGAGTCGACTCCCTACGAGCAGTACTTC.

This clonotype was counted between two and nine times. CDR3 protein: CATSGTGTREQYF. The CDR3 DNA follows: TGTGCCACCAGTGGGACAGGGACTAGGGAGCAGTACTTC. The J gene is TRBJ2-4, the V gene TRBV24-1; D may match TRBD1 or TRBD2 (8 bases each). The CDR3 length is 13 residues. V lost 5 bases to trimming and J lost 13 bases, with 17 bases between them. CDR1 is KGHDR and CDR2 is SFDVKD in the germline V gene.

This clonotype was observed a handful of times. The V and J genes are TRBV27 and TRBJ2-1, with TRBD2 matching over 10 bases. The CDR3 has 14 residues. Germline-derived CDR1 and CDR2 are MNHEY and SMNVEV (reference sequence). V lost 7 bases and J lost 4; bases outside the gene matches: 4. The chain's CDR3 is CASTRTSGYNEQFF. CDR3 coding DNA: TGTGCCAGCACTCGGACTAGCGGATACAATGAGCAGTTCTTC.

The chain combines TRBV29-1 with TRBJ2-5, with D tentatively TRBD1 (5 bases). V gave up 0 bases and J gave up 0 bases, with 20 bases separating them. There are 18 residues in the CDR3. Germline V gene data show CDR1 as SQVTM and CDR2 as ANQGSEA. The CDR3 spells CSVEDRATDKTYQETQYF. CDR3 nucleotides: TGCAGCGTTGAAGATCGGGCGACAGATAAGACGTACCAAGAGACCCAGTACTTC.

This chain joins TRBV28 and TRBJ2-5; 9 nucleotides align to TRBD1. The DNA end is a closer match to TRBJ2-7, so the J assignment may be wrong. The CDR3 length is 15 residues. Germline CDR1 and CDR2: MDHEN and SYDVKM. The CDR3 DNA sequence: TGTGCCAGCGGATCCGGGACAGGGTCCTACTACGAGCAGTACTTC. Protein: CASGSGTGSYYEQYF.

The chain combines TRBV20-1 with TRBJ2-7, with no clear D. V lost 5 bases and J 2 bases, leaving 16 bases between the germline ends. The germline V gene has CDR1 DFQATT and CDR2 SNEGSKA (reference sequence). This CDR3 has 14 amino acids. CDR3 DNA sequence: TGCAGTGCTCTAAAAGTAGATTTCCCCTACGAGCAGTACTTC. Translation gives CSALKVDFPYEQYF.

This chain joins TRBV10-3 and TRBJ2-3, with a weak D call TRBD2 (6 bases). Trimming took 6 bases from V and 7 from J, leaving 32 bases between them. The CDR3 covers 19 residues. Germline V gene sequence: CDR1 ENHRY, CDR2 SYGVKD. The CDR3 region is CAIRAGSADYKREGYTQYF. CDR3 nucleotides: TGTGCCATCAGAGCTGGCTCCGCGGACTATAAACGGGAAGGTTATACGCAGTATTTT.

This clonotype appeared once. The gene calls are TRBV7-2 and TRBJ2-3; a weak D match, TRBD2 (5 bases). V lost 1 base, J lost 8 bases, and 16 bases lay in between. Germline values: CDR1 SGHTA, CDR2 FQGNSA. This CDR3 is built from 15 residues. The CDR3 spells CASSLETPPRGTQYF. The CDR3 nucleotides are TGTGCCAGCAGCTTAGAGACTCCCCCACGGGGTACGCAGTATTTT.

This sequence joins TRBV6-2 or TRBV6-3 and TRBJ1-2, with TRBD1 matching 12 bases. The trim removed 5 bases at V and 7 bases at J, leaving 8 bases unmatched. CDR3 length equals 15 residues. Germline V gene lookup returns CDR1 MNHEY and CDR2 SVGEGT. DNA of the CDR3: TGTGCCAGCAGTCCAGACGGGACAGGGGGCTTTGGCTACACCTTC. Translation gives CASSPDGTGGFGYTF.

The rearrangement links TRBV28 to TRBJ2-3; 7 bases line up with TRBD1. The CDR3 is 13 amino acids. V lost 9 bases to trimming and J lost 1 base; unmatched junction nucleotides: 4. CDR1 is MDHEN and CDR2 is SYDVKM in the germline V gene. The CDR3 bases are TGTGCCAGTAATCAGGGGGGCACAGATACGCAGTATTTT. Encoded protein: CASNQGGTDTQYF.

This rearrangement joins TRBV7-8 to TRBJ2-3, with D uncertain. CDR1 and CDR2 (germline): SGHVS, FQNEAQ. The CDR3 totals 14 residues. V lost 5 bases and J lost 6, with 15 bases in between. CDR3 sequence (DNA): TGTGCCAGCAGCATAAGAGGAAGACCCGATACGCAGTATTTT. It encodes CASSIRGRPDTQYF.

This clonotype was counted between two and nine times. In nucleotides, the CDR3 is TGCGCCAGCAGCCAAGGTCACGGGACTCTTCGTGGCTACACCTTC. Protein sequence: CASSQGHGTLRGYTF. This rearrangement joins TRBV4-3 to TRBJ1-2, with D possibly TRBD1 on 5 matching bases. The germline V gene encodes CDR1 LGHNA and CDR2 YSLEER. This CDR3 comprises 15 residues. The ends were cut back, 1 base at V and 7 bases at J, with 16 bases in the middle.

The CDR3 bases are TGTGCCATCACCCTTGGGGAGAACACTGAAGCTTTCTTT. Encoded protein: CAITLGENTEAFF. This chain uses TRBV10-3 with TRBJ1-1; unclear D gene. Trimming stripped 7 bases from V and 1 base from J, with 10 bases between. This CDR3 has 13 residues. Germline CDR1 reads ENHRY; CDR2 reads SYGVKD.

Only a few counts were recorded for this clonotype. This chain connects TRBV9 to TRBJ2-1; 7 bases agree with TRBD2. CDR3 length: 16 residues. Germline assignment: CDR1 SGDLS and CDR2 YYNGEE. Trimming cost V 4 bases and J 9 bases; bases outside gene matches: 16. CDR3 nucleotides: TGTGCCAGCAGCCCATTCCCGACTAGCTTAGATCCTGAGCAGTTCTTC. Residues: CASSPFPTSLDPEQFF.

This clonotype was found many times. The rearrangement joins TRBV4-2 to TRBJ2-5; D ambiguous. The CDR3 runs to 14 residues. V was trimmed by 2 bases and J by 5 bases, leaving 12 bases between them. Germline V gene lookup returns CDR1 LGHNA and CDR2 YNFKEQ. CDR3 loop: CASSQYGYVETQYF. The DNA for the CDR3 is TGTGCCAGCAGCCAATACGGATATGTGGAGACCCAGTACTTC.

This clonotype was detected only a few times. The chain employs TRBV27 and TRBJ1-4, with D perhaps matching TRBD1 (5 bases). This CDR3 comprises 13 residues. Trimming took 6 bases from V and 7 from J, leaving 12 bases between them. The germline V gene has CDR1 MNHEY and CDR2 SMNVEV (reference sequence). The CDR3 reads CASSPVGGEKLFF. The CDR3 DNA reads TGTGCCAGCAGCCCGGTGGGGGGTGAAAAACTGTTTTTT.

This clonotype was detected only a few times. J is TRBJ2-1 and V is TRBV24-1; 11 nucleotides line up with TRBD2. The CDR3 is made up of 17 amino acids. After removal of 2 bases from V and 4 bases from J, the junction contained 6 bases not matched to a gene. Germline lookup yields CDR1 KGHDR and CDR2 SFDVKD. The CDR3 region has the DNA TGTGCCACCAGTGATTCTTTTACTAGCGGGAGTTACAATGAGCAGTTCTTC. Encoded protein: CATSDSFTSGSYNEQFF.

By share, this clonotype counts as medium-sized. This sequence joins TRBV7-2 and TRBJ2-7; TRBD2 aligns across 11 bases. CDR1 is SGHTA and CDR2 is FQGNSA in the germline V gene. V was clipped by 4 bases and J by 7 bases; unmatched bases: 6. The length of the CDR3 is 14 residues. CDR3 in amino acids: CASSYSGGAGEQYF. The CDR3 bases are TGTGCCAGCAGCTATAGCGGGGGGGCGGGAGAGCAGTACTTC.

This chain uses TRBV18 with TRBJ2-7; perhaps D is TRBD1 or TRBD2 (6 bases each). Germline V gene lookup returns CDR1 KGHSH and CDR2 LQKENI. With 8 bases removed from V and 6 bases from J, the gap between germline ends came to 26 bases. This CDR3 has 16 residues. CDR3 DNA sequence: TGTGCCAGCAGCCAAGAGACAGGACTACCCCTAACCGAGCAGTACTTC. The encoded protein is CASSQETGLPLTEQYF.

The chain uses TRBV12-3 or TRBV12-4 and TRBJ2-3, with 7 bases lining up with TRBD2. This CDR3 contains 11 residues. With V trimmed by 6 bases and J by 14 bases, 8 bases remained unmatched. Here the CDR3 reads CASSMGGMVYF. Written as DNA, the CDR3 is TGTGCCAGCAGCATGGGAGGGATGGTGTATTTT.

On this clonotype itself: A much larger clone is a single base away; this may be a read error. The chain combines TRBV5-1 with TRBJ2-7; 10 bases map to TRBD2. Looked up from germline, CDR1 is SGHRS and CDR2 is YFSETQ. This CDR3 has 15 residues. The DNA of the CDR3 is TGCGCCGGCAGCTTGACTAGCGGGTCGAACTACGAGCAGTACTTC. Translating it yields CAGSLTSGSNYEQYF.

Only a few counts were recorded for this clonotype. The chain joins TRBV9 to TRBJ2-6, with D tentatively TRBD2 (6 bases). With 3 bases removed from V and 0 bases from J, the gap between germline ends came to 13 bases. Germline CDR1 is SGDLS and CDR2 is YYNGEE. CDR3 length equals 17 residues. The CDR3 is CASSEGPGGSGANVLTF. In nucleotides, the CDR3 is TGTGCCAGCAGCGAGGGACCCGGGGGCTCTGGGGCCAACGTCCTGACTTTC.

The V and J genes are TRBV7-6 and TRBJ2-7; 10 bases fit TRBD1. The J call is doubtful: the DNA matches TRBJ2-5 better. Looked up from germline, CDR1 is SGHVS and CDR2 is FNYEAQ. CDR3 length: 17 amino acids. The CDR3 sequence: CASSYPYATGGRKTQYF. CDR3 sequence (DNA): TGTGCCAGCAGCTATCCTTACGCGACAGGGGGCAGGAAGACCCAGTACTTC.

This clonotype was detected a few times. The J gene is TRBJ1-2, the V gene TRBV3-1; 7 positions match TRBD1. Germline CDR1 reads LGHDT; CDR2 reads YNNKEL (reference sequence). V trimming: 4 bases; J trimming: 4 bases; junction bases outside the gene matches: 6. The CDR3 loop spans 14 amino acids. The CDR3 loop reads CASSRDRAGYGYTF. The DNA of the CDR3 is TGTGCCAGCAGCCGCGACAGGGCAGGCTATGGCTACACCTTC.

This clonotype showed up just a few times. The chain is built from TRBV4-3 and TRBJ2-5; 15 positions agree with TRBD2. Germline V gene lookup returns CDR1 LGHNA and CDR2 YSLEER. This CDR3 comprises 15 residues. J gave up 4 bases and V 5 bases, and 2 bases lay outside the gene matches. The CDR3 spells CASSWTSGRGETQYF. The CDR3 DNA sequence: TGCGCCAGCAGCTGGACTAGCGGGAGGGGAGAGACCCAGTACTTC.

The rearrangement links TRBV28 to TRBJ1-2; D is uncertain. Germline V gives CDR1 MDHEN, CDR2 SYDVKM. This CDR3 spans 14 amino acids. Trimming took 3 bases from V and 4 from J, leaving 12 bases between them. The DNA of the CDR3 is TGTGCCAGCAGTTTCGAGGTACGGACCTATGGCTACACCTTC. Protein sequence: CASSFEVRTYGYTF.

The CDR3: CASSQEGGGRWRLQFF. In nucleotides, the CDR3 is TGTGCCAGCAGCCAAGAGGGGGGGGGCCGGTGGCGATTGCAGTTCTTC. V usage is TRBV3-1 and J usage is TRBJ2-1; maybe TRBD2 (7 bases). The CDR3 covers 16 residues. The V end was cut by 0 bases, the J end by 12 bases, with 21 bases between. Germline V gives CDR1 LGHDT, CDR2 YNNKEL (reference sequence).